The clone carrying this T cell receptor (beta chain) came up once. Clones were sequenced by immunoSEQ multiplex PCR, and TCRdb holds only the in-frame ones, with some missing. The table shows roughly 14,000 clones, with 65% to 75% occurring only once. The data were taken from a study of neoadjuvant anti-PD-1 for oral cavity cancer. The material was PBMCs, obtained before nivolumab (anti-PD-1) treatment. This TCR was sampled from a person between 40 and 80 years old with oral cavity squamous cell carcinoma.

DNA of the CDR3: TGTGCCAGCAGCGCGGCATTGCGGGACACGAAAAACATTCAGTACTTC. It is translated as CASSAALRDTKNIQYF. The chain carries TRBV9 and TRBJ2-4; D might be TRBD1 or TRBD2, each matching 6 bases. V dropped 3 bases and J dropped 4 bases, with 17 bases sitting between them. CDR1 and CDR2 from the germline V gene are SGDLS and YYNGEE. The CDR3 consists of 16 residues.